This T cell receptor (beta chain) is from a study of blood T cell repertoires in COVID-19. Overall study: Samples taken during acute and convalescent COVID-19 were collected in the United States, Italy and Spain. The cDNA or gDNA used as material had been derived from T cells, B-cell-depleted T cells, or PBMCs.

The germline V gene has CDR1 SEHNR and CDR2 FQNEAQ (reference sequence). CDR3 length equals 17 residues. V gave up 4 bases and J gave up 4 bases; unmatched junction bases: 6. Libraries were prepared by immunoSEQ multiplex PCR; TCRdb keeps only in-frame clonotypes and omits some of them. The table shows nearly 90,000 clones, with 88% occurring only once. V is TRBV7-9 and J is TRBJ2-1; 14 bases match TRBD2. This TCR was recovered from a man older than 75 with acute or convalescent COVID-19. The material sequenced was peripheral blood. CDR3 residues: CASSSGTSGSIYNEQFF. The CDR3 DNA follows: TGTGCCAGCAGCTCGGGGACTAGCGGGAGTATATACAATGAGCAGTTCTTC.